One and the same sample provided the 32 T cell receptor beta chains below, sequenced in a study of blood T cell repertoires in COVID-19. The data were produced by immunoSEQ multiplex PCR, yet TCRdb's version contains in-frame clones alone and is incomplete. The repertoire consists of almost 200,000 clones, with around four fifths occurring once and the leading ten covering 0.9% to 0.95%. The sequenced material came from peripheral blood. These receptors all stem from a man in his 60s with COVID-19, enrolled during active disease.

The chain recombines TRBV28 with TRBJ2-7, with D unclear. Germline V gene lookup returns CDR1 MDHEN and CDR2 SYDVKM. V was pared by 3 bases and J by 9 bases, with 12 bases between. CDR3 length: 12 amino acids. The CDR3 loop reads CASSLGPLGQYF. As DNA, the CDR3 is TGTGCCAGCAGTTTGGGCCCGCTCGGGCAGTACTTC. Full variable domain (rest looked up from reference TRBV28 and TRBJ2-7): DVKVTQSSRYLVKRTGEKVFLECVQDMDHENMFWYRQDPGLGLRLIYFSYDVKMKEKGDIPEGYSVSREKKERFSLILESASTNQTSMYLCASSLGPLGQYFGPGTRLTVT.

The genes are TRBV4-2 and TRBJ1-4; TRBD1 matches at 8 bases. Germline assignment: CDR1 LGHNA and CDR2 YNFKEQ. The CDR3 runs 15 residues. The ends lost 0 bases at V and 7 bases at J; junction bases unmatched: 4. CDR3 residues: CASSQDQGAGEKLFF. CDR3 nucleotides: TGTGCCAGCAGCCAAGATCAGGGGGCCGGTGAAAAACTGTTTTTT.

This rearrangement joins TRBV6-2 or TRBV6-3 to TRBJ1-2; TRBD1 agrees at 11 bases. V dropped 5 bases and J dropped 4; count of bases not matched to a gene: 9. The germline V gene encodes CDR1 MNHEY and CDR2 SVGEGT. The CDR3 spans 16 residues. The CDR3: CASSRGQGATPYGYTF. The DNA for the CDR3 is TGTGCCAGCAGTAGAGGACAGGGGGCTACACCCTATGGCTACACCTTC.

The V and J genes are TRBV7-3 and TRBJ2-3; no definite D call. The V end lost 0 bases, the J end lost 2 bases, and 3 bases lay between the germline ends. CDR3 length: 13 residues. The germline V gene encodes CDR1 SGHTA and CDR2 FQGTGA. The CDR3 region is CASSLTHTDTQYF. For the CDR3, the DNA is TGTGCCAGCAGCTTAACCCACACAGATACGCAGTATTTT.

This clone was seen a handful of times. V gene TRBV30 combines with J gene TRBJ1-1; D may be TRBD1 (6 bases). The ends were cut back, 3 bases at V and 1 base at J, with 9 bases in the middle. There are 13 residues in the CDR3. CDR1 and CDR2 (germline): GTSNPN, SVGIG (reference sequence). The CDR3 nucleotides are TGTGCCTGGAGCTCGACAGGGAACACTGAAGCTTTCTTT. Translating gives CAWSSTGNTEAFF.

The rearrangement links TRBV10-1 to TRBJ1-1; a weak D match, TRBD1 (5 bases). V was cut by 6 bases and J by 4 bases, with 15 bases left in between. Germline V gene lookup returns CDR1 WNHNN and CDR2 SYGVQD (reference sequence). The CDR3 spans 14 residues. CDR3 DNA sequence: TGCGCCAGCAGCTTGACCAGGGCCGGCACTGAAGCTTTCTTT. It encodes CASSLTRAGTEAFF.

The chain has TRBV29-1 and TRBJ2-2, with a tentative D call TRBD1 (6 bases). Trimming stripped 4 bases from V and 1 base from J, with 10 bases between. The germline CDR1 and CDR2 sequences are SQVTM and ANQGSEA. This CDR3 is built from 14 residues. CDR3 sequence reads: CSVGGRGNTGELFF. The CDR3 DNA follows: TGCAGCGTTGGGGGCAGGGGGAACACCGGGGAGCTGTTTTTT.

This clone was seen only once. The CDR3 sequence: CASSVGQGNGYTF. CDR3 DNA: TGTGCCAGCAGCGTAGGACAGGGGAATGGCTACACCTTC. V gene TRBV9 combines with J gene TRBJ1-2, with 8 bases identical to TRBD1. Germline lookup yields CDR1 SGDLS and CDR2 YYNGEE. V was clipped by 0 bases and J by 6 bases; unmatched bases: 1. The CDR3 runs 13 residues.

The J gene is TRBJ2-2, the V gene TRBV15; D is ambiguous. This CDR3 has 13 amino acids. The germline CDR1 and CDR2 sequences are LNHNV and YYDKDF (reference sequence). The ends were cut back, 1 base at V and 4 bases at J, with 4 bases in the middle. The CDR3 DNA is TGTGCCACCAGCAGAGTTATCACCGGGGAGCTGTTTTTT. It yields the protein CATSRVITGELFF.

The chain links TRBV27 to TRBJ2-7, with a weak D call TRBD2 (5 bases). The ends were cut back, 5 bases at V and 2 bases at J, with 13 bases in the middle. Per the germline V gene, CDR1 is MNHEY and CDR2 is SMNVEV (reference sequence). This CDR3 region has 14 residues. The CDR3 region is CASSLLERPYEQYF. DNA for the CDR3: TGTGCCAGCAGTCTCCTAGAGCGGCCCTACGAGCAGTACTTC.

This clone was found once. The chain has TRBV7-7 and TRBJ1-4; a weak D match, TRBD1 (6 bases). Germline CDR1 reads SSHAT; CDR2 reads FNYEAQ (reference sequence). The CDR3 has 15 amino acids. The V end lost 1 base, the J end lost 4 bases, and 10 bases lay between the germline ends. CDR3 coding DNA: TGTGCCAGCAGCTTAGGCTCAGGGGTTAATGAAAAACTGTTTTTT. Protein: CASSLGSGVNEKLFF.

Regarding this clone: Other DNA sequences in this sample translate to the same CDR3. This sequence joins TRBV4-2 and TRBJ2-7; possibly TRBD2 for D (5 bases). V was trimmed by 0 bases and J by 3 bases, leaving 6 bases between them. The CDR3 sequence is 13 residues long. Looked up from germline, CDR1 is LGHNA and CDR2 is YNFKEQ. As DNA, the CDR3 is TGTGCCAGCAGCCAAGATCGGGGCTACGAGCAGTACTTC. It yields the protein CASSQDRGYEQYF.

The CDR3 DNA reads TGTGCCACCAGTGATGGCGGATACCAAGAGACCCAGTACTTC. Amino acid sequence: CATSDGGYQETQYF. This chain uses TRBV24-1 with TRBJ2-5; D gene ambiguous. Trimming left V 3 bases short and J 0 bases short, with 7 bases between. The CDR3 runs 14 residues. Per the germline V gene, CDR1 is KGHDR and CDR2 is SFDVKD.

The chain links TRBV6-5 to TRBJ2-1; 7 bases fit TRBD2. Germline CDR1 is MNHEY and CDR2 is SVGAGI. V dropped 5 bases and J dropped 10; count of bases not matched to a gene: 11. The CDR3 covers 14 residues. The CDR3 protein is CASSQRAGDNEQFF. CDR3 in DNA: TGTGCCAGCAGTCAAAGGGCGGGAGATAACGAGCAGTTCTTC.

The V and J genes are TRBV27 and TRBJ2-1, with TRBD1 as a possible D gene (6 bases). Trimming cost V 2 bases and J 4 bases, with 12 bases left between them. Germline V gene data show CDR1 as MNHEY and CDR2 as SMNVEV (reference sequence). The CDR3 has 15 amino acids. CDR3 residues: CASSLAAGVYNEQFF. The CDR3 nucleotides read TGTGCCAGCAGTTTAGCGGCAGGGGTATACAATGAGCAGTTCTTC.

The V gene is TRBV7-2, the J gene TRBJ2-7; D gene uncertain. This CDR3 has 16 residues. V gave up 6 bases and J gave up 0 bases, with 18 bases separating them. Per germline, CDR1 SGHTA and CDR2 FQGNSA. The CDR3 protein is CASSSPLSTHSYEQYF. In nucleotides, the CDR3 is TGTGCCAGCAGTTCTCCCCTTTCTACCCACTCCTACGAGCAGTACTTC.

Only one count was recorded for this clone. This chain uses TRBV5-4 with TRBJ2-1; D ambiguous. V shed 0 bases and J shed 14 bases, with 9 bases lying between them. Germline V gene lookup returns CDR1 SGHNT and CDR2 YYREEE (reference sequence). The CDR3 extends over 11 amino acids. CDR3 nucleotides: TGTGCCAGCAGCTTGGCGGCCGAGGAGTTCTTC. Amino acid sequence: CASSLAAEEFF.

This chain uses TRBV19 with TRBJ1-5; D is possibly TRBD1 (6 bases). Trimming removed 5 bases from V and 7 bases from J, with 15 bases in between. Germline V gene sequence: CDR1 LNHDA, CDR2 SQIVND (reference sequence). The CDR3 totals 14 residues. The CDR3 loop reads CASSLGRGLQPQHF. In nucleotides, the CDR3 is TGTGCCAGTAGTTTGGGCAGGGGCCTCCAGCCCCAGCATTTT.

The rearrangement joins TRBV6-5 to TRBJ1-5; D is uncertain. CDR1 and CDR2 from the germline V gene are MNHEY and SVGAGI. The CDR3 loop spans 15 amino acids. Trimming stripped 0 bases from V and 2 bases from J, with 8 bases between. This chain's CDR3 is CASSYSPRGNQPQHF. The CDR3 DNA reads as TGTGCCAGCAGTTACTCGCCGAGAGGCAATCAGCCCCAGCATTTT.

The J gene is TRBJ1-2, the V gene TRBV29-1; a weak D match, TRBD1 (6 bases). Trimming pared 7 bases from V and 3 bases from J, leaving 12 bases between. The CDR3 consists of 12 residues. Germline V gene data show CDR1 as SQVTM and CDR2 as ANQGSEA. DNA of the CDR3: TGCAGCGCCCAGGGGTTGGACTATGGCTACACCTTC. The encoded protein is CSAQGLDYGYTF.

The chain couples TRBV3-1 (or the pseudogene TRBV3-2) to TRBJ2-7, with D possibly TRBD2 on 6 matching bases. CDR3 length equals 15 residues. With 4 bases removed from V and 0 bases from J, the gap between germline ends came to 13 bases. CDR1 is LGHDT, CDR2 YNNKEL, per germline (reference sequence). The CDR3 coding sequence is TGTGCCAGCAGCCTGGGACTTCCAAGCTCCTACGAGCAGTACTTC. Its protein product is CASSLGLPSSYEQYF.

Here the CDR3 DNA reads TGTGCCAGCAGTGAGGCGGGAAGATATGATGAGCAGTTCTTC. Amino acid sequence: CASSEAGRYDEQFF. This rearrangement joins TRBV6-1 to TRBJ2-1; maybe TRBD2 (6 bases). CDR3 length equals 14 residues. V lost 3 bases and J 8 bases, leaving 14 bases between the germline ends. The germline CDR1 and CDR2 sequences are MNHNS and SASEGT.

The chain joins TRBV23-1 to TRBJ2-2; 7 bases agree with TRBD1. TRBV23-1 carries the ORF label, with uncertain function. The V segment lost 4 bases and the J segment 6 bases; nucleotides outside the gene matches: 14. The CDR3 extends over 17 amino acids. The CDR3 DNA reads as TGCGCCAGCAGTCCCAACCGGGACAGAGGTCAGGCCGGGGAGCTGTTTTTT. Protein: CASSPNRDRGQAGELFF.

The chain is built from TRBV4-1 and TRBJ2-3; 15 bases are shared with TRBD2. Germline CDR1 is MGHRA and CDR2 is YSYEKL. Unmatched junction bases numbered 6, after V lost 0 bases and J lost 2 bases. The CDR3 is 19 residues long. The CDR3: CASSQDWTSGREDTDTQYF. Written as DNA, the CDR3 is TGCGCCAGCAGCCAAGATTGGACTAGCGGGAGGGAAGACACAGATACGCAGTATTTT.

This sequence joins TRBV30 and TRBJ1-1, with 7 bases lining up with TRBD1. V lost 0 bases to trimming and J lost 1 base; unmatched junction nucleotides: 2. CDR3 length: 14 amino acids. The V gene's germline CDR1 is GTSNPN and CDR2 SVGIG (reference sequence). In DNA form, the CDR3 reads TGTGCCTGGAGTGTTAACAGGGGGAACACTGAAGCTTTCTTT. Residues: CAWSVNRGNTEAFF.

The J gene is TRBJ1-6, the V gene TRBV5-4; no firm D call. The germline V gene encodes CDR1 SGHNT and CDR2 YYREEE (reference sequence). The CDR3 runs to 15 residues. Trimming pared 1 base from V and 4 bases from J, leaving 9 bases between. CDR3 amino acids: CASSLMSLYNSPLHF. Here the CDR3 DNA reads TGTGCCAGCAGCTTGATGAGCTTATATAATTCACCCCTCCACTTT.

The chain carries TRBV7-2 and TRBJ1-6; TRBD1 matches 7 bases. The germline gives CDR1 SGHTA, CDR2 FQGNSA. After removal of 3 bases from V and 7 bases from J, the junction contained 3 bases not matched to a gene. The CDR3 loop spans 14 amino acids. The CDR3 sequence is CASSFGTDNSPLHF. CDR3 DNA sequence: TGTGCCAGCAGCTTTGGGACAGACAATTCACCCCTCCACTTT.

The chain employs TRBV2 and TRBJ2-2; D is unresolved. V gave up 2 bases and J gave up 7 bases, with 5 bases separating them. Germline V CDR1 and CDR2: SNHLY, FYNNEI. This CDR3 contains 12 residues. CDR3 sequence (DNA): TGTGCCAGCAGTGAACGTGTCGGGGAGCTGTTTTTT. Protein sequence: CASSERVGELFF.

The table lists this clone with a few counts. J is TRBJ2-2 and V is TRBV6-1; the match to TRBD2 covers 7 bases. Germline CDR1 reads MNHNS; CDR2 reads SASEGT. This CDR3 comprises 14 residues. V lost 9 bases and J lost 0; bases outside the gene matches: 4. Written as DNA, the CDR3 is TGTGCCAGTGGGACTACCCCGAACACCGGGGAGCTGTTTTTT. This gives the protein CASGTTPNTGELFF.

There are a few counts of this clone. This chain connects TRBV7-2 to TRBJ1-3, with D perhaps TRBD1 (6 bases). The germline gives CDR1 SGHTA, CDR2 FQGNSA. The V gene lost 0 bases and the J gene lost 0 bases, with 12 bases spanning the gap. The CDR3 runs 17 residues. This CDR3 reads CASSLASPGVSGNTIYF. The DNA of the CDR3 is TGTGCCAGCAGCTTAGCTTCTCCAGGGGTCTCTGGAAACACCATATATTTT.

There are a few counts of this clone. The chain recombines TRBV9 with TRBJ2-1; D possibly corresponds to TRBD1 (6 bases). There are 13 residues in the CDR3. Trimming took 1 base from V and 4 from J, leaving 6 bases between them. The germline CDR1 and CDR2 sequences are SGDLS and YYNGEE. CDR3 residues: CASSVQGYNEQFF. The DNA for the CDR3 is TGTGCCAGCAGCGTACAGGGGTACAATGAGCAGTTCTTC.

The V gene is TRBV4-2, the J gene TRBJ2-7; unclear D gene. This CDR3 has 14 amino acids. V was trimmed by 1 base and J by 2 bases, leaving 9 bases between them. CDR1 and CDR2 from the germline V gene are LGHNA and YNFKEQ. The CDR3 reads CASSQVHVAYEQYF. The CDR3 DNA is TGTGCCAGCAGCCAAGTTCACGTAGCCTACGAGCAGTACTTC.